The clone carrying this T cell receptor beta chain was seen repeatedly, ten times or more. Antigen specificity is unknown. No cell sorting was done before RNA was extracted from the tissue. More than 3 cm separated this lung sample from the edge of the tumor. This sample stems from a study of tumor and adjacent non-tumor tissue in lung cancer. In germline, CDR1 is SGHNT, CDR2 YENEEA. Trimming cost V 5 bases and J 9 bases, with 17 bases left between them. The CDR3 is 14 amino acids. A modified ARM-PCR protocol with three rounds of nested PCR amplified TCRbeta. TCRdb reprocessed the multiplex PCR reads with MiXCR, giving one entry per CDR3 protein. The sample shows tens of thousands of distinct CDR3 sequences, about 61% of them seen only once. Study results and caveats: Normal lung showed higher cumulative top 100 clone frequency than tumor. Patients with more diverse tumor TCRs had worse survival.

The sequencing input was distant non-tumor lung tissue. This sequence was found in a man in his 70s with non-small cell lung cancer. The rearrangement uses TRBV11-3 and TRBJ2-1; D possibly corresponds to TRBD1 (5 bases). The CDR3 protein is CASSITRDRGEQFF. The CDR3 DNA follows: TGTGCCAGCAGCATTACCCGCGACAGAGGTGAGCAGTTCTTC. Supplemented by reference TRBV11-3 and TRBJ2-1, the full variable domain reads EAGVVQSPRYKIIEKKQPVAFWCNPISGHNTLYWYLQNLGQGPELLIRYENEEAVDDSQLPKDRFSAERLKGVDSTLKIQPAELGDSAVYLCASSITRDRGEQFFGPGTRLTVL.